This TCR beta chain was observed in a study of T cell responses to AZD1222 COVID-19 vaccine. The assay was immunoSEQ multiplex PCR, and TCRdb's table has in-frame clones only and misses some. The sample holds about 140,000 clones, about 92% seen once. V lost 2 bases and J lost 4; bases outside the gene matches: 7. CDR1 is SEHNR and CDR2 is FQNEAQ in the germline V gene (reference sequence). CDR3 size: 15 residues. Study-wide points: Nearly half of unique spike-specific TCRs reportedly avoided B.1.351 and B.1.1.7 mutated regions. Among the donors, most were white British and more were female, and clonal diversity was possibly underestimated.

Comments on this clone: The antigen remains undetermined.

The J gene is TRBJ2-7, the V gene TRBV7-9; TRBD1 agrees at 8 bases. The source of this sequence is an adult who had recovered from COVID-19. The sequencing here drew on peripheral blood, taken after recovery from COVID-19. CDR3 protein: CASSLSQGALYEQYF. The CDR3 DNA reads TGTGCCAGCAGCTTAAGCCAGGGGGCTTTGTACGAGCAGTACTTC.